The clone carrying this TCR beta chain was seen only a few times. Its specificity is not known. The sample belongs to a study of blood T cells in healthy people across ages. Broader study findings: Fewer expanded clones and more diversity marked long-lived versus aged donors. A strong correlation between TCR beta diversity and naive T cell percentage was seen. Older age coincided with a roughly linear decline in TCR beta diversity per million T cells.

With 1 base clipped from V and 0 bases from J, the junction kept 12 bases outside the gene matches. The CDR3 length is 18 residues. CDR1 is DFQATT, CDR2 SNEGSKA, per germline (reference sequence). It was with a sample-barcoded 5' primer and a J-beta primer mix that a second PCR of roughly 7 to 12 cycles was run. TCRdb analysed the 5' RACE reads with MiXCR anew, one entry per CDR3 protein. This table holds 600,000 to 850,000 distinct CDR3 sequences, roughly 44% found once. Sequenced: blood. This clonotype originated in a woman aged 55-70 years in good health. The chain is built from TRBV20-1 and TRBJ2-3, with 8 bases identical to TRBD2. CDR3 sequence (DNA): TGCAGTGCTAGAGGTGGGGAGGTATCTAGCGGGAGCACAGATACGCAGTATTTT. It codes for CSARGGEVSSGSTDTQYF.